The 19 T cell receptor beta chains below come from one sample, sequenced in a study of blood T cell repertoires in COVID-19 (dated by TCRdb to 2018 to 2021). The library was produced with the immunoSEQ multiplex PCR assay. In TCRdb, the immuneACCESS table is reduced to in-frame sequences with V and J assigned. These tables do not hold every clone; where another copy was compared, an unresolved V gene accounts for under half, and the others remain unexplained. The table for this sample lists about 150,000 clones; roughly 77% of them were counted only once. Together, the top ten hold 4.2% of the sample. Sequenced: peripheral blood. The receptors here all came from a man aged 55 to 69 with acute or convalescent COVID-19.

V is TRBV4-2 and J is TRBJ2-2, with D tentatively TRBD2 (8 bases). The germline V gene encodes CDR1 LGHNA and CDR2 YNFKEQ. This CDR3 comprises 17 residues. V lost 5 bases, J lost 3 bases, and 19 bases lay in between. CDR3 bases: TGTGCCAGCAGCACAGGGGTCACTAGCGGATACACCGGGGAGCTGTTTTTT. Translated: CASSTGVTSGYTGELFF.

This clone came up once. J is TRBJ1-5 and V is TRBV19; 9 bases are shared with TRBD1. CDR3 size: 16 residues. The germline CDR1 and CDR2 sequences are LNHDA and SQIVND (reference sequence). V lost 5 bases, J lost 6 bases, and 11 bases stayed unmatched. Here the CDR3 DNA reads TGTGCCAGTAGTGATTGGGGACAGGGTACGCGTCAGCCCCAGCATTTT. Encoded protein: CASSDWGQGTRQPQHF.

This rearrangement joins TRBV2 to TRBJ1-4; D is perhaps TRBD1 (5 bases). The V gene lost 7 bases and the J gene lost 7 bases, with 13 bases spanning the gap. Germline V lookup: CDR1 SNHLY, CDR2 FYNNEI. This CDR3 comprises 13 residues. In DNA form, the CDR3 reads TGTGCCAGCAATATTGGGGGGATTGAAAAACTGTTTTTT. It encodes CASNIGGIEKLFF.

The genes are TRBV11-2 and TRBJ1-1; unclear D gene. CDR3 size: 11 residues. The V gene lost 5 bases and the J gene lost 11 bases, with 12 bases spanning the gap. Germline assignment: CDR1 SGHAT and CDR2 FQNNGV. Here the CDR3 DNA reads TGTGCCAGCAGCAGGGAGATTCACGCTTTCTTT. It is translated as CASSREIHAFF.

The genes are TRBV5-1 and TRBJ2-5; no definite D call. The V and J ends lost 4 bases and 2 bases respectively, with 6 bases between them. This CDR3 has 12 amino acids. Germline values: CDR1 SGHRS, CDR2 YFSETQ. CDR3 sequence: CASSMLQETQYF. The CDR3, as DNA: TGCGCCAGCAGCATGCTACAAGAGACCCAGTACTTC. Full variable domain (outside the CDR3, taken from reference TRBV5-1 and TRBJ2-5): KAGVTQTPRYLIKTRGQQVTLSCSPISGHRSVSWYQQTPGQGLQFLFEYFSETQRNKGNFPGRFSGRQFSNSRSEMNVSTLELGDSALYLCASSMLQETQYFGPGTRLLVL.

This clone was picked up a small number of times. The rearrangement joins TRBV9 to TRBJ2-3; D call uncertain. Trimming took off 2 bases at V and 4 bases at J, with 5 bases between the two ends. Germline CDR1 SGDLS, CDR2 YYNGEE. The CDR3 has 12 residues. CDR3 coding DNA: TGTGCCAGCAGCGTGAGTGCAGATACGCAGTATTTT. Translating it yields CASSVSADTQYF. Full variable domain (remainder filled in from reference TRBV9 and TRBJ2-3): DSGVTQTPKHLITATGQRVTLRCSPRSGDLSVYWYQQSLDQGLQFLIQYYNGEERAKGNILERFSAQQFPDLHSELNLSSLELGDSALYFCASSVSADTQYFGPGTRLTVL.

The chain couples TRBV5-1 to TRBJ2-7; tentatively, D is TRBD2 (6 bases). Trimming pared 2 bases from V and 6 bases from J, leaving 15 bases between. The CDR3 length is 14 residues. Germline V gene lookup returns CDR1 SGHRS and CDR2 YFSETQ. CDR3 protein: CASSFSGNLGEQYF. The CDR3 DNA is TGCGCCAGCAGCTTTAGCGGAAACTTGGGCGAGCAGTACTTC. The variable domain in full, completed from reference TRBV5-1 and TRBJ2-7, reads KAGVTQTPRYLIKTRGQQVTLSCSPISGHRSVSWYQQTPGQGLQFLFEYFSETQRNKGNFPGRFSGRQFSNSRSEMNVSTLELGDSALYLCASSFSGNLGEQYFGPGTRLTVT.

The rearrangement links TRBV11-1 to TRBJ2-7; D perhaps matches TRBD2 (5 bases). The CDR3 totals 15 residues. CDR1 and CDR2 from the germline V gene are SGHAT and FQDESV (reference sequence). V lost 1 base and J 1 base, leaving 11 bases between the germline ends. The CDR3 here is CASSLDRGRSYEQYF. CDR3 nucleotide sequence: TGTGCCAGCAGCTTAGATCGGGGTCGGTCCTACGAGCAGTACTTC.

The chain's CDR3 is CASSPRGQETQYF. The CDR3, as DNA: TGTGCCAGCAGCCCCAGAGGGCAAGAGACCCAGTACTTC. The chain combines TRBV13 with TRBJ2-5; D perhaps matches TRBD2 (5 bases). The CDR3 consists of 13 residues. Trimming removed 5 bases at V and 2 bases at J, with 9 bases between. Germline assignment: CDR1 PRHDT and CDR2 FYEKMQ (reference sequence).

V is TRBV27 and J is TRBJ2-3; 8 bases fit TRBD2. The V gene's germline CDR1 is MNHEY and CDR2 SMNVEV (reference sequence). The J segment lost 2 bases and the V segment lost 1 base, leaving 8 bases of the junction unmatched. The CDR3 loop spans 17 amino acids. The CDR3 reads CASSLFSGGRDTDTQYF. The CDR3 bases are TGTGCCAGCAGTTTATTCTCGGGGGGGAGAGACACAGATACGCAGTATTTT.

CDR3 region: CASSRDRGSPLHF. As DNA, the CDR3 is TGTGCCAGCAGCAGGGACAGGGGTTCACCCCTCCACTTT. The rearrangement uses TRBV11-3 and TRBJ1-6, with 10 bases that match TRBD1. Germline CDR1 is SGHNT and CDR2 is YENEEA. This CDR3 has 13 amino acids. Trimming at V came to 5 bases and at J to 9 bases, leaving 1 base not matched to a gene.

The J gene is TRBJ2-3, the V gene TRBV24-1; tentatively, D is TRBD1 (5 bases). From germline, CDR1 is KGHDR and CDR2 SFDVKD. The CDR3 consists of 13 residues. V was clipped by 4 bases and J by 4 bases, with 8 bases between them. The CDR3: CATSEQGSDTQYF. The CDR3 bases are TGTGCCACCAGTGAGCAGGGATCAGATACGCAGTATTTT.

The chain uses TRBV7-8 and TRBJ2-5; 9 nucleotides line up with TRBD2. V was clipped by 1 base and J by 2 bases; unmatched bases: 5. The germline gives CDR1 SGHVS, CDR2 FQNEAQ. The CDR3 extends over 16 amino acids. The CDR3 DNA is TGTGCCAGCAGCTTAGTTGGGCTAGCGGGGCAAGAGACCCAGTACTTC. Translating gives CASSLVGLAGQETQYF.

This clone has a handful of counts. CDR3 in amino acids: CASSEAGPPGEKLFF. The CDR3 DNA is TGTGCCAGCAGTGAGGCAGGCCCCCCTGGTGAAAAACTGTTTTTT. The chain couples TRBV2 to TRBJ1-4; D remains unclear. The V gene lost 3 bases and the J gene lost 7 bases, with 15 bases spanning the gap. The CDR3 spans 15 residues. Per the germline V gene, CDR1 is SNHLY and CDR2 is FYNNEI.

A word on this clone: Other DNA sequences within the sample encode an identical CDR3. This rearrangement joins TRBV5-1 to TRBJ2-2; D unclear. The CDR3 runs to 15 residues. Per germline, CDR1 SGHRS and CDR2 YFSETQ. Trimming removed 4 bases from V and 2 bases from J, with 12 bases in between. The DNA of the CDR3 is TGCGCCAGCAGCCTGGGTGGCAGTAACACCGGGGAGCTGTTTTTT. This sequence encodes CASSLGGSNTGELFF.

This clone has more than one count but fewer than ten. The J gene is TRBJ1-6, the V gene TRBV28, with a weak D call TRBD1 (5 bases). The length of the CDR3 is 15 residues. Between the trimmed V and J ends, which lost 7 bases and 1 base, there was a span of 11 bases. From germline, CDR1 is MDHEN and CDR2 SYDVKM. CDR3 residues: CASIHQGSYNSPLHF. In DNA form, the CDR3 reads TGTGCCAGCATCCACCAGGGTTCCTATAATTCACCCCTCCACTTT.

The CDR3 DNA reads as TGTGCCAGCAGCTTAGGACTAGCGGGAATAGGAGAGACCCAGTACTTC. Translating gives CASSLGLAGIGETQYF. This chain uses TRBV13 with TRBJ2-5; 10 positions agree with TRBD2. The CDR3 sequence is 16 residues long. The trim removed 0 bases at V and 4 bases at J, leaving 5 bases unmatched. Germline values: CDR1 PRHDT, CDR2 FYEKMQ (reference sequence).

This clone was observed a few times. CDR3 coding DNA: TGTGCCAGCAGCTTAGCGCAAGGGGGGGGAGAGACCCAGTACTTC. It yields the protein CASSLAQGGGETQYF. This chain uses TRBV7-6 with TRBJ2-5; D perhaps matches TRBD2 (7 bases). Germline V gene sequence: CDR1 SGHVS, CDR2 FNYEAQ. V lost 0 bases and J 4 bases, leaving 12 bases between the germline ends. CDR3 length: 15 residues.

This sequence joins TRBV9 and TRBJ2-7; 11 bases are shared with TRBD1. With 4 bases clipped from V and 4 bases from J, the junction kept 4 bases outside the gene matches. This CDR3 has 14 residues. The germline CDR1 and CDR2 sequences are SGDLS and YYNGEE. In nucleotides, the CDR3 is TGTGCCAGCAGCAAGGGACAGGGGGGGTACGAGCAGTACTTC. This codes for CASSKGQGGYEQYF.